The 21 T cell receptor beta chains given below trace back to one sample, sequenced in a study of CD8+ T cells in alopecia areata. The sequencing template was cDNA reverse transcribed from extracted RNA. Using immunoSEQ multiplex PCR, the repertoire was profiled, and TCRdb retains in-frame clones only, with some absent. In the table there are about 120,000 clones, approximately 60% of which are singletons. Regarding treatment: oral pan-JAK inhibitor, 5-10 mg twice daily. The source material was CD4+ T cells sorted from blood, sampled at week 4, from a patient treated with tofacitinib. These receptors were collected from a human donor with alopecia areata.

This clone was seen a single time. The chain carries TRBV25-1 and TRBJ2-1; D ambiguous. Germline V gives CDR1 MGHDK, CDR2 SYGVNS. This CDR3 contains 11 residues. V shed 6 bases and J shed 11 bases, with 11 bases lying between them. The CDR3 DNA reads as TGTGCCAGCAGGTCACAGTCCCAGCAGTTCTTC. Its translation is CASRSQSQQFF.

V usage is TRBV2 and J usage is TRBJ2-5, with 8 bases fitting TRBD1. The CDR3 spans 14 residues. V lost 8 bases to trimming and J lost 3 bases; unmatched junction nucleotides: 8. The V gene's germline CDR1 is SNHLY and CDR2 FYNNEI. This CDR3 reads CASCLSTGEETQYF. The DNA for the CDR3 is TGTGCCAGCTGTTTATCGACAGGGGAAGAGACCCAGTACTTC.

The V call is TRBV27, the J call TRBJ2-6; the match to TRBD1 covers 7 bases. The J segment lost 0 bases and the V segment lost 10 bases, leaving 6 bases of the junction unmatched. Germline CDR1 and CDR2: MNHEY and SMNVEV (reference sequence). This CDR3 spans 15 amino acids. The CDR3 nucleotides read TGTGCCACCCGGGGACAGACCTCTGGGGCCAACGTCCTGACTTTC. This codes for CATRGQTSGANVLTF.

For this clone: This CDR3 is also generated by other DNA sequences in the sample. CDR3 sequence (DNA): TGTGCCAGCAGCTCGCAAGAGACCCAGTACTTC. This translates into CASSSQETQYF. The rearrangement links TRBV7-2 to TRBJ2-5; D is unclear. V was cut by 4 bases and J by 2 bases, with 2 bases left in between. Germline V CDR1 and CDR2: SGHTA, FQGNSA. This CDR3 contains 11 residues.

The chain recombines TRBV4-2 with TRBJ2-1; 12 bases align to TRBD2. CDR1 LGHNA and CDR2 YNFKEQ come from the germline V gene. The V gene end was trimmed by 1 base and the J gene end by 8 bases; junction bases not matched to a gene: 3. The CDR3 extends over 15 amino acids. CDR3 in amino acids: CASSQASGGADEQFF. The CDR3 region has the DNA TGTGCCAGCAGCCAAGCTAGCGGGGGGGCGGATGAGCAGTTCTTC.

The chain has TRBV4-2 and TRBJ2-1; 7 bases agree with TRBD2. V gave up 0 bases and J gave up 7 bases; unmatched junction bases: 12. Germline V gene data show CDR1 as LGHNA and CDR2 as YNFKEQ. CDR3 size: 17 residues. As DNA, the CDR3 is TGTGCCAGCAGCCAAGATTGGGTTGGCGGGAGAGTTAATGAGCAGTTCTTC. It codes for CASSQDWVGGRVNEQFF.

There are a few counts of this clone. The V call is TRBV10-3, the J call TRBJ1-4, with 7 bases identical to TRBD1. This CDR3 spans 13 amino acids. Germline CDR1 reads ENHRY; CDR2 reads SYGVKD. V dropped 10 bases and J dropped 14; count of bases not matched to a gene: 16. The CDR3 here is CASRAQGGARLFF. CDR3 coding DNA: TGTGCCAGCAGAGCCCAGGGGGGGGCGCGGCTGTTTTTT.

The chain links TRBV19 to TRBJ2-3; D not resolved. The CDR3 loop spans 15 amino acids. CDR1 is LNHDA, CDR2 SQIVND, per germline (reference sequence). Trimming took 7 bases from V and 1 from J, leaving 15 bases between them. CDR3 nucleotides: TGTGCCAGTACCCTGGGCGGAGAGCGCACAGATACGCAGTATTTT. Residues: CASTLGGERTDTQYF.

The V and J genes are TRBV6-5 and TRBJ1-6; no reliable D call. Trimming took off 0 bases at V and 9 bases at J, with 12 bases between the two ends. This CDR3 contains 15 residues. Germline V gene lookup returns CDR1 MNHEY and CDR2 SVGAGI. CDR3 nucleotides: TGTGCCAGCAGTTACTCGACGGGGATGGGTTCACCCCTCCACTTT. It yields the protein CASSYSTGMGSPLHF.

This chain uses TRBV2 with TRBJ2-1, with D maybe TRBD1 (6 bases). This CDR3 spans 13 amino acids. CDR1 SNHLY and CDR2 FYNNEI come from the germline V gene. V lost 6 bases, J lost 5 bases, and 11 bases lay in between. This chain's CDR3 is CASSRDTDNEQFF. CDR3 nucleotide sequence: TGTGCCAGCAGCAGGGACACCGACAATGAGCAGTTCTTC.

This clone was found a few times. The rearrangement links TRBV29-1 to TRBJ1-2, with TRBD1 as a possible D gene (5 bases). This CDR3 spans 16 amino acids. Germline-derived CDR1 and CDR2 are SQVTM and ANQGSEA. V was clipped by 0 bases and J by 6 bases, with 20 bases between them. For the CDR3, the DNA is TGCAGCGTTGAAGATCGACTCGCCAGGGTGGGGGATGGCTACACCTTC. It translates to CSVEDRLARVGDGYTF. Filled out from reference TRBV29-1 and TRBJ1-2, the complete variable domain reads SAVISQKPSRDICQRGTSLTIQCQVDSQVTMMFWYRQQPGQSLTLIATANQGSEATYESGFVIDKFPISRPNLTFSTLTVSNMSPEDSSIYLCSVEDRLARVGDGYTFGSGTRLTVV.

The chain carries TRBV7-9 and TRBJ1-2, with TRBD1 matching over 10 bases. With V trimmed by 5 bases and J by 8 bases, 14 bases remained unmatched. The germline gives CDR1 SEHNR, CDR2 FQNEAQ (reference sequence). There are 16 residues in the CDR3. In DNA form, the CDR3 reads TGTGCCAGCAGCCCCCCCCTCCGGGACAGGGGATACGGCTACACCTTC. This encodes CASSPPLRDRGYGYTF.

This clone was counted ten times or more. The chain employs TRBV6-5 and TRBJ2-6; 7 nucleotides match TRBD1. Germline V gives CDR1 MNHEY, CDR2 SVGAGI. With 10 bases clipped from V and 3 bases from J, the junction kept 3 bases outside the gene matches. CDR3 length: 13 residues. CDR3 protein: CAINRGGANVLTF. The CDR3, as DNA: TGTGCCATAAACAGGGGTGGGGCCAACGTCCTGACTTTC.

The V gene is TRBV30, the J gene TRBJ1-5; D gene ambiguous. Trimming cost V 8 bases and J 3 bases, with 14 bases left between them. There are 13 residues in the CDR3. CDR1 is GTSNPN, CDR2 SVGIG, per germline (reference sequence). Written as DNA, the CDR3 is TGTGCCCACGCGGCGGGGAACAATCAGCCCCAGCATTTT. Protein sequence: CAHAAGNNQPQHF.

V usage is TRBV5-1 and J usage is TRBJ2-6; D remains unclear. CDR3 length: 16 residues. The V end lost 0 bases, the J end lost 0 bases, and 7 bases lay between the germline ends. Germline values: CDR1 SGHRS, CDR2 YFSETQ. The CDR3 DNA reads TGCGCCAGCAGCTTGGAGGGCCCCTCTGGGGCCAACGTCCTGACTTTC. Translation: CASSLEGPSGANVLTF. Full variable domain (rest looked up from reference TRBV5-1 and TRBJ2-6): KAGVTQTPRYLIKTRGQQVTLSCSPISGHRSVSWYQQTPGQGLQFLFEYFSETQRNKGNFPGRFSGRQFSNSRSEMNVSTLELGDSALYLCASSLEGPSGANVLTFGAGSRLTVL.

This clone was detected once. V and J are TRBV14 and TRBJ2-1, with 10 bases fitting TRBD2. Trimming at V came to 3 bases and at J to 5 bases, leaving 4 bases not matched to a gene. This CDR3 has 15 amino acids. Germline V CDR1 and CDR2: SGHDN, FVKESK. The CDR3, as DNA: TGTGCCAGCAGCCAGGGTCTAGCGGGGGACAATGAGCAGTTCTTC. As protein: CASSQGLAGDNEQFF.

The J gene is TRBJ1-2, the V gene TRBV5-1; the match to TRBD1 covers 8 bases. The CDR3 runs to 13 residues. Germline lookup yields CDR1 SGHRS and CDR2 YFSETQ. Losses at the gene ends were 4 bases for V and 8 bases for J; bases not matched to a gene: 7. Here the CDR3 DNA reads TGCGCCAGCAGCGACGGGACAGGCCTGGGCTACACCTTC. Its protein product is CASSDGTGLGYTF.

The chain carries TRBV5-4 and TRBJ2-7, with D possibly matching TRBD1 (6 bases). In germline, CDR1 is SGHNT, CDR2 YYREEE (reference sequence). CDR3 length: 14 residues. Trimming pared 4 bases from V and 6 bases from J, leaving 17 bases between. The CDR3 region is CASSPTGTTVEQYF. The CDR3 coding sequence is TGTGCCAGCAGCCCAACCGGGACAACGGTCGAGCAGTACTTC.

The chain is built from TRBV27 and TRBJ2-3; D remains ambiguous. V lost 3 bases and J lost 6, with 4 bases in between. From germline, CDR1 is MNHEY and CDR2 SMNVEV (reference sequence). The CDR3 is 11 residues long. The CDR3 spells CASSFYDTQYF. The DNA of the CDR3 is TGTGCCAGCAGTTTCTATGATACGCAGTATTTT.

The sample holds a few counts of this clone. The chain couples TRBV5-1 to TRBJ1-2, with TRBD1 matching 8 bases. The V segment lost 0 bases and the J segment 8 bases; nucleotides outside the gene matches: 12. Germline V gives CDR1 SGHRS, CDR2 YFSETQ. The CDR3 has 16 amino acids. The CDR3 region is CASSLEGQEGFVGYTF. The DNA of the CDR3 is TGCGCCAGCAGCTTGGAGGGACAGGAAGGGTTTGTCGGCTACACCTTC.

The chain couples TRBV4-2 to TRBJ1-2; no firm D call. CDR1 is LGHNA and CDR2 is YNFKEQ in the germline V gene. With 4 bases removed from V and 6 bases from J, the gap between germline ends came to 18 bases. This CDR3 is 15 amino acids long. DNA for the CDR3: TGTGCCAGCAGCCCTCCTTGGTCCTTCCAGGATGGCTACACCTTC. It yields the protein CASSPPWSFQDGYTF.